Following are 18 T cell receptor beta chains from one sample sequenced in a study of cytomegalovirus exposure and HLA in healthy donors. Clones were sequenced by immunoSEQ multiplex PCR, and TCRdb holds only the in-frame ones, with some missing. The table records around 140,000 clones, around 87% of them present only once. The specimen was PBMCs. Source of these receptors: a man aged 18 to 30 in good health and CMV-seropositive.

This clone was observed a single time. The chain links TRBV30 to TRBJ2-3, with 7 positions matching TRBD1. The CDR3 totals 16 residues. J was trimmed by 6 bases and V by 0 bases; bases with no gene match: 12. The germline gives CDR1 GTSNPN, CDR2 SVGIG (reference sequence). The chain's CDR3 is CAWSVPGQNIKDTQYF. CDR3 in DNA: TGTGCCTGGAGTGTCCCGGGACAGAACATAAAGGATACGCAGTATTTT.

The chain combines TRBV6-6 with TRBJ2-7; D may be TRBD2 (5 bases). Germline CDR1 MNHNY, CDR2 SVGAGI (reference sequence). V was trimmed by 5 bases and J by 1 base, leaving 9 bases between them. This CDR3 contains 13 residues. This CDR3 is CASSGGPSYEQYF. The CDR3 DNA reads TGTGCCAGCAGTGGAGGTCCGTCCTACGAGCAGTACTTC.

The chain uses TRBV19 and TRBJ1-2; 9 nucleotides align to TRBD1. Looked up from germline, CDR1 is LNHDA and CDR2 is SQIVND (reference sequence). This CDR3 spans 13 amino acids. J gave up 4 bases and V 10 bases, and 7 bases lay outside the gene matches. The CDR3 nucleotides read TGTGCCACACGACAGGGGGGGAGCTATGGCTACACCTTC. Protein: CATRQGGSYGYTF.

The genes are TRBV9 and TRBJ2-5; perhaps TRBD2 as D (5 bases). Looked up from germline, CDR1 is SGDLS and CDR2 is YYNGEE. CDR3 size: 15 residues. With 4 bases removed from V and 5 bases from J, the gap between germline ends came to 18 bases. CDR3 coding DNA: TGTGCCAGCAGCCCTCGACCGGGATTGGGGGAGACCCAGTACTTC. It translates to CASSPRPGLGETQYF. The entire variable domain, with the rest obtained from reference TRBV9 and TRBJ2-5, is as follows: DSGVTQTPKHLITATGQRVTLRCSPRSGDLSVYWYQQSLDQGLQFLIQYYNGEERAKGNILERFSAQQFPDLHSELNLSSLELGDSALYFCASSPRPGLGETQYFGPGTRLLVL.

V and J are TRBV2 and TRBJ2-7, with D hard to call. This CDR3 is built from 11 residues. CDR1 SNHLY and CDR2 FYNNEI come from the germline V gene. Trimming shortened V by 6 bases and J by 4 bases, and 7 bases separated the two germline ends. The CDR3 loop reads CASSLKYEQYF. CDR3 nucleotide sequence: TGTGCCAGCAGCCTAAAGTACGAGCAGTACTTC.

This sequence joins TRBV27 and TRBJ2-1; D call uncertain. Trimming cost V 5 bases and J 5 bases, with 10 bases left between them. Germline V gives CDR1 MNHEY, CDR2 SMNVEV (reference sequence). The CDR3 runs to 13 residues. This CDR3 reads CASSPVGDNEQFF. CDR3 sequence (DNA): TGTGCCAGCAGTCCCGTGGGCGACAATGAGCAGTTCTTC.

V is TRBV5-6 and J is TRBJ1-2; TRBD1 agrees at 8 bases. With 2 bases clipped from V and 2 bases from J, the junction kept 5 bases outside the gene matches. The CDR3 is made up of 15 amino acids. Germline CDR1 reads SGHDT; CDR2 reads YYEEEE. CDR3 nucleotides: TGTGCCAGCAGCTTATGGCAGGGGGCGAACTATGGCTACACCTTC. Its protein is CASSLWQGANYGYTF.

This clone appeared a single time. The gene calls are TRBV7-8 and TRBJ2-2; TRBD1 matches 7 bases. Germline V gene data show CDR1 as SGHVS and CDR2 as FQNEAQ. CDR3 length: 19 residues. V gave up 11 bases and J gave up 5 bases; unmatched junction bases: 26. The CDR3 reads CAAVNRGRLQSTSTGELFF. CDR3 sequence (DNA): TGTGCCGCAGTAAACAGGGGCCGGTTACAATCTACCTCGACCGGGGAGCTGTTTTTT.

CDR3 residues: CASTRVGQETQYF. The CDR3 bases are TGTGCCAGCACCCGGGTTGGTCAAGAGACCCAGTACTTC. The chain links TRBV11-2 to TRBJ2-5; D unclear. Between the trimmed V and J ends, which lost 7 bases and 2 bases, there was a span of 11 bases. This CDR3 is 13 amino acids long. Germline V gene data show CDR1 as SGHAT and CDR2 as FQNNGV.

The V gene is TRBV5-1, the J gene TRBJ2-2, with 7 nucleotides matching TRBD1. With 4 bases clipped from V and 4 bases from J, the junction kept 4 bases outside the gene matches. Germline V gene data show CDR1 as SGHRS and CDR2 as YFSETQ. This CDR3 comprises 14 residues. Written as DNA, the CDR3 is TGCGCCAGCAGCCCCGACAGGGTCACCGGGGAGCTGTTTTTT. Encoded protein: CASSPDRVTGELFF. The full variable domain, its missing parts supplied by reference TRBV5-1 and TRBJ2-2, is KAGVTQTPRYLIKTRGQQVTLSCSPISGHRSVSWYQQTPGQGLQFLFEYFSETQRNKGNFPGRFSGRQFSNSRSEMNVSTLELGDSALYLCASSPDRVTGELFFGEGSRLTVL.

This chain links TRBV27 with TRBJ2-1, with 12 bases lining up with TRBD2. The CDR3 totals 16 residues. Trimming cost V 7 bases and J 0 bases; bases outside gene matches: 4. In germline, CDR1 is MNHEY, CDR2 SMNVEV (reference sequence). DNA of the CDR3: TGTGCCAGCAATAGACTAGCGGGGGCCTCCTACAATGAGCAGTTCTTC. As protein: CASNRLAGASYNEQFF.

V and J are TRBV6-5 and TRBJ2-3, with 9 positions matching TRBD1. The CDR3 has 15 amino acids. The V segment lost 5 bases and the J segment 2 bases; nucleotides outside the gene matches: 5. The germline CDR1 and CDR2 sequences are MNHEY and SVGAGI. CDR3 amino acids: CASSRDRAFTDTQYF. The DNA of the CDR3 is TGTGCCAGCAGTCGGGACAGGGCATTCACAGATACGCAGTATTTT.

This sequence joins TRBV27 and TRBJ2-7; TRBD1 might be the D (9 bases). Germline CDR1 and CDR2: MNHEY and SMNVEV (reference sequence). The V end was cut by 5 bases, the J end by 4 bases, with 18 bases between. The CDR3 loop spans 15 amino acids. CDR3 loop: CASSREGQGVYEQYF. The CDR3 DNA follows: TGTGCCAGCAGTCGGGAGGGACAGGGAGTATACGAGCAGTACTTC.

The chain couples TRBV9 to TRBJ2-5, with 9 bases that match TRBD2. V lost 0 bases, J lost 5 bases, and 8 bases stayed unmatched. This CDR3 spans 16 amino acids. The V gene's germline CDR1 is SGDLS and CDR2 YYNGEE. The CDR3 sequence: CASSVGSRGGRETQYF. In DNA form, the CDR3 reads TGTGCCAGCAGCGTAGGATCGCGGGGGGGCCGGGAGACCCAGTACTTC.

The gene calls are TRBV7-6 and TRBJ2-1; D remains ambiguous. Germline V gene data show CDR1 as SGHVS and CDR2 as FNYEAQ. The CDR3 loop spans 13 amino acids. The V and J ends lost 4 bases and 6 bases respectively, with 10 bases between them. DNA for the CDR3: TGTGCCAGCAGCTCAAGTCCTAGCAATGAGCAGTTCTTC. Translating it yields CASSSSPSNEQFF.

The chain carries TRBV6-5 and TRBJ2-5; no reliable D call. The CDR3 is made up of 14 amino acids. V was shortened by 0 bases and J by 0 bases, with 5 bases between the two germline ends. The germline CDR1 and CDR2 sequences are MNHEY and SVGAGI. This CDR3 reads CASSYSHHQETQYF. The CDR3, as DNA: TGTGCCAGCAGTTACTCACACCACCAAGAGACCCAGTACTTC.

For the CDR3, the DNA is TGCGCCAGCAGCTTGACCGCTAGCGGAGCGAACACCGGGGAGCTGTTTTTT. Translated: CASSLTASGANTGELFF. This chain links TRBV5-1 with TRBJ2-2; 7 nucleotides agree with TRBD2. CDR3 length: 17 residues. Germline loops: CDR1 SGHRS, CDR2 YFSETQ. Trimming removed 1 base from V and 0 bases from J; junction bases left unmatched: 6.

The CDR3 loop reads CASSQEGAYSPLHF. The CDR3 nucleotides are TGTGCCAGCAGCCAAGAGGGGGCGTACTCACCCCTCCACTTT. The chain recombines TRBV4-2 with TRBJ1-6, with D tentatively TRBD1 (6 bases). Deletions cut 0 bases from V and 10 bases from J, with 10 bases between. Germline values: CDR1 LGHNA, CDR2 YNFKEQ. This CDR3 contains 14 residues.